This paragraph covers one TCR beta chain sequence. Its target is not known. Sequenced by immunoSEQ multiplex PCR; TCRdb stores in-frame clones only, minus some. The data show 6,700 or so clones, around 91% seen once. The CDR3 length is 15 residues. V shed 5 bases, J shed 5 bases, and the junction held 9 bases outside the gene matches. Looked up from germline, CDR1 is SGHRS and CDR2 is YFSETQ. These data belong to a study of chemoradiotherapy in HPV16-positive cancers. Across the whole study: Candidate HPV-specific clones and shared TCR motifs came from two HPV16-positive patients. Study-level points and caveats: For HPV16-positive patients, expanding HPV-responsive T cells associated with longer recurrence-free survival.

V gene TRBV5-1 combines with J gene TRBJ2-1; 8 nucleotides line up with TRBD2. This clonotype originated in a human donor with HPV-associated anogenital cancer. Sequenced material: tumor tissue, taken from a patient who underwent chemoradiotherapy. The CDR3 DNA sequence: TGCGCCAGCAGTTCCAGCGGGGGCCGGCACAATGAGCAGTTCTTC. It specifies CASSSSGGRHNEQFF.